A selection of T cell receptor beta chains follows, all from one sample in a study of T cell responses to AZD1222 COVID-19 vaccine. Assay used: immunoSEQ multiplex PCR; TCRdb lists only in-frame clones, some missing. Of more than 95,000 clones in the sample, about 91% were seen once. The sample consisted of peripheral blood, taken 28 days after the second AZD1222 dose. Receptor source: an adult who received the AZD1222 COVID-19 vaccine. CDR3s include the opening cysteine and the closing phenylalanine or tryptophan. The order of the fields is CDR3 length, V gene, D gene, J gene, clone size, CDR3 protein, CDR3 DNA. D genes are given only for firm matches. Expanded clones get a size class; other rows say once, few or many, or leave the size out.

cdr3_length: 14; v_call: TRBV11-2; d_call: TRBD1; j_call: TRBJ2-2; clone_size: .; cdr3_aa: CASSKRQGSGELFF; cdr3_nt: TGTGCCAGCAGCAAGCGACAGGGTTCCGGGGAGCTGTTTTTT
cdr3_length: 15; v_call: TRBV4-2; d_call: TRBD2; j_call: TRBJ2-7; clone_size: .; cdr3_aa: CASSSLSGSVDEQYF; cdr3_nt: TGTGCCAGCAGCTCTTTAAGCGGGAGTGTTGACGAGCAGTACTTC
cdr3_length: 16; v_call: TRBV18; d_call: .; j_call: TRBJ2-3; clone_size: .; cdr3_aa: CASSRRLAGQGDTQYF; cdr3_nt: TGTGCCAGCTCCCGACGGTTAGCGGGACAGGGAGATACGCAGTATTTT
cdr3_length: 11; v_call: TRBV7-9; d_call: .; j_call: TRBJ1-4; clone_size: .; cdr3_aa: CAAAINRKLFF; cdr3_nt: TGTGCCGCCGCCATCAATAGGAAACTGTTTTTT
cdr3_length: 15; v_call: TRBV19; d_call: .; j_call: TRBJ1-3; clone_size: .; cdr3_aa: CASSTQGTSGNTIYF; cdr3_nt: TGTGCCAGTAGTACGCAGGGGACTTCTGGAAACACCATATATTTT
cdr3_length: 13; v_call: TRBV30; d_call: .; j_call: TRBJ2-5; clone_size: .; cdr3_aa: CAWALGLQETQYF; cdr3_nt: TGTGCCTGGGCCCTCGGGTTACAAGAGACCCAGTACTTC
cdr3_length: 15; v_call: TRBV3-1/TRBV3-2; d_call: .; j_call: TRBJ1-6; clone_size: .; cdr3_aa: CASSQDTVGSSPLHF; cdr3_nt: TGTGCCAGCAGCCAAGATACGGTGGGAAGTTCGCCCCTCCACTTT
cdr3_length: 14; v_call: TRBV29-1; d_call: .; j_call: TRBJ2-3; clone_size: .; cdr3_aa: CSVRGGRTTDTQYF; cdr3_nt: TGCAGCGTCAGGGGGGGGCGTACCACAGATACGCAGTATTTT
cdr3_length: 12; v_call: TRBV6-2/TRBV6-3; d_call: .; j_call: TRBJ1-2; clone_size: .; cdr3_aa: CASSYGVYGYTF; cdr3_nt: TGTGCCAGCAGTTACGGAGTCTATGGCTACACCTTC
cdr3_length: 16; v_call: TRBV7-3; d_call: TRBD2; j_call: TRBJ2-1; clone_size: .; cdr3_aa: CASSLGLLGLVNEQFF; cdr3_nt: TGTGCCAGCAGCTTAGGGCTTTTGGGACTAGTCAATGAGCAGTTCTTC
cdr3_length: 16; v_call: TRBV7-2; d_call: .; j_call: TRBJ2-1; clone_size: .; cdr3_aa: CASSLAPPSSYNEQFF; cdr3_nt: TGTGCCAGCAGCTTAGCCCCTCCGAGCTCCTACAATGAGCAGTTCTTC
cdr3_length: 16; v_call: TRBV2; d_call: .; j_call: TRBJ1-5; clone_size: .; cdr3_aa: CASSPGGAYSNQPQHF; cdr3_nt: TGTGCCAGCAGCCCCGGTGGGGCTTATAGCAATCAGCCCCAGCATTTT
cdr3_length: 16; v_call: TRBV28; d_call: .; j_call: TRBJ2-7; clone_size: .; cdr3_aa: CASSFSGGPESYEQYF; cdr3_nt: TGTGCCAGCAGTTTTTCTGGGGGCCCCGAGAGCTACGAGCAGTACTTC
cdr3_length: 14; v_call: TRBV27; d_call: .; j_call: TRBJ1-6; clone_size: .; cdr3_aa: CASSFKTGNSPLHF; cdr3_nt: TGTGCCAGCAGTTTCAAGACGGGTAATTCACCCCTCCACTTT
cdr3_length: 13; v_call: TRBV15; d_call: .; j_call: TRBJ2-2; clone_size: .; cdr3_aa: CATSSRAAGELFF; cdr3_nt: TGTGCCACCTCCAGCAGGGCAGCCGGGGAGCTGTTTTTT
cdr3_length: 15; v_call: TRBV6-5; d_call: TRBD1; j_call: TRBJ1-3; clone_size: .; cdr3_aa: CASSLDRFSGNTIYF; cdr3_nt: TGTGCCAGCAGTCTGGACAGGTTCTCTGGAAACACCATATATTTT
cdr3_length: 16; v_call: TRBV19; d_call: .; j_call: TRBJ2-2; clone_size: .; cdr3_aa: CASQRGGRIFAGELFF; cdr3_nt: TGTGCCTCCCAAAGGGGGGGGCGGATTTTCGCCGGGGAGCTGTTTTTT
cdr3_length: 14; v_call: TRBV3-1/TRBV3-2; d_call: TRBD1; j_call: TRBJ2-2; clone_size: .; cdr3_aa: CASGRGGATGELFF; cdr3_nt: TGTGCCAGCGGGCGAGGGGGCGCAACCGGGGAGCTGTTTTTT
cdr3_length: 15; v_call: TRBV2; d_call: .; j_call: TRBJ1-4; clone_size: .; cdr3_aa: CASRGGSATNEKLFF; cdr3_nt: TGTGCCAGCAGGGGTGGATCCGCAACTAATGAAAAACTGTTTTTT
cdr3_length: 12; v_call: TRBV27; d_call: .; j_call: TRBJ1-1; clone_size: .; cdr3_aa: CASRTGITEAFF; cdr3_nt: TGTGCCAGCAGAACCGGGATCACTGAAGCTTTCTTT
cdr3_length: 16; v_call: TRBV19; d_call: TRBD1; j_call: TRBJ1-2; clone_size: .; cdr3_aa: CASTTPLDRENYGYTF; cdr3_nt: TGTGCCAGTACCACCCCCCTCGACAGGGAGAACTATGGCTACACCTTC
cdr3_length: 12; v_call: TRBV28; d_call: .; j_call: TRBJ1-2; clone_size: once; cdr3_aa: CASSLSVHGYTF; cdr3_nt: TGTGCCAGCAGTTTAAGTGTCCATGGCTACACCTTC
cdr3_length: 15; v_call: TRBV13; d_call: .; j_call: TRBJ2-2; clone_size: .; cdr3_aa: CASSLRLPRTGELFF; cdr3_nt: TGTGCCAGCAGCTTACGACTCCCCCGGACCGGGGAGCTGTTTTTT
cdr3_length: 15; v_call: TRBV7-2; d_call: .; j_call: TRBJ2-7; clone_size: .; cdr3_aa: CASSPVAAFPGEQYF; cdr3_nt: TGTGCCAGCAGCCCCGTGGCGGCCTTCCCTGGAGAGCAGTACTTC
cdr3_length: 15; v_call: TRBV11-1; d_call: TRBD2; j_call: TRBJ2-2; clone_size: .; cdr3_aa: CASSFEGLAAGELFF; cdr3_nt: TGTGCCAGCAGCTTTGAAGGACTAGCGGCCGGGGAGCTGTTTTTT
cdr3_length: 13; v_call: TRBV12-3/TRBV12-4; d_call: .; j_call: TRBJ2-1; clone_size: once; cdr3_aa: CASCRESYNEQFF; cdr3_nt: TGTGCCAGCTGCCGGGAGTCCTACAATGAGCAGTTCTTC
cdr3_length: 14; v_call: TRBV6-9; d_call: .; j_call: TRBJ1-2; clone_size: .; cdr3_aa: CASSYLGPIGGYTF; cdr3_nt: TGTGCCAGCAGTTATTTGGGGCCAATCGGGGGCTACACCTTC
cdr3_length: 18; v_call: TRBV4-3; d_call: TRBD2; j_call: TRBJ2-2; clone_size: .; cdr3_aa: CASSDTNLAGRVTGELFF; cdr3_nt: TGCGCCAGCAGCGATACAAACCTAGCGGGAAGGGTCACCGGGGAGCTGTTTTTT
cdr3_length: 12; v_call: TRBV6-2/TRBV6-3; d_call: .; j_call: TRBJ2-3; clone_size: .; cdr3_aa: CASSPAAGTQYF; cdr3_nt: TGTGCCAGCAGCCCAGCGGCCGGGACGCAGTATTTT
cdr3_length: 14; v_call: TRBV5-4; d_call: TRBD1; j_call: TRBJ1-6; clone_size: once; cdr3_aa: CASRRTGVNSPLHF; cdr3_nt: TGTGCCAGCAGGCGGACAGGGGTTAATTCACCCCTCCACTTT
cdr3_length: 14; v_call: TRBV7-9; d_call: .; j_call: TRBJ1-5; clone_size: .; cdr3_aa: CASSYEGSNQPQHF; cdr3_nt: TGTGCCAGCAGCTATGAGGGAAGCAATCAGCCCCAGCATTTT
cdr3_length: 16; v_call: TRBV2; d_call: TRBD2; j_call: TRBJ2-7; clone_size: .; cdr3_aa: CASSEDTKLAGGYQYF; cdr3_nt: TGTGCCAGCAGTGAAGATACGAAACTAGCGGGAGGCTATCAGTACTTC
cdr3_length: 13; v_call: TRBV12-3/TRBV12-4; d_call: .; j_call: TRBJ1-2; clone_size: .; cdr3_aa: CASSHDRLRGYTF; cdr3_nt: TGTGCCAGCAGCCACGACAGACTACGGGGCTACACCTTC
cdr3_length: 15; v_call: TRBV3-1/TRBV3-2; d_call: TRBD2; j_call: TRBJ2-2; clone_size: few; cdr3_aa: CASSPAGGRIGELFF; cdr3_nt: TGTGCCAGCAGCCCTGCGGGAGGGCGAATCGGGGAGCTGTTTTTT
cdr3_length: 14; v_call: TRBV7-2; d_call: .; j_call: TRBJ1-3; clone_size: .; cdr3_aa: CASSRKQGGNTIYF; cdr3_nt: TGTGCCAGCAGCCGTAAACAGGGAGGAAACACCATATATTTT
cdr3_length: 15; v_call: TRBV27; d_call: .; j_call: TRBJ2-7; clone_size: .; cdr3_aa: CASSRDGRATYEQYF; cdr3_nt: TGTGCCAGCAGTCGAGATGGCAGGGCAACCTACGAGCAGTACTTC
cdr3_length: 14; v_call: TRBV28; d_call: .; j_call: TRBJ1-3; clone_size: .; cdr3_aa: CASSSGQPGNTIYF; cdr3_nt: TGTGCCAGCAGTTCGGGACAACCCGGAAACACCATATATTTT
cdr3_length: 18; v_call: TRBV6-2/TRBV6-3; d_call: TRBD2; j_call: TRBJ2-2; clone_size: .; cdr3_aa: CASSATLAGIANTGELFF; cdr3_nt: TGTGCCAGCAGTGCCACACTAGCGGGGATAGCGAACACCGGGGAGCTGTTTTTT
cdr3_length: 15; v_call: TRBV7-2; d_call: TRBD2; j_call: TRBJ2-3; clone_size: .; cdr3_aa: CAISISGIGTDTQYF; cdr3_nt: TGTGCCATCTCTATTAGCGGGATAGGTACAGATACGCAGTATTTT
cdr3_length: 14; v_call: TRBV6-5; d_call: .; j_call: TRBJ1-3; clone_size: .; cdr3_aa: CASSYSNNGNTIYF; cdr3_nt: TGTGCCAGCAGTTACTCTAACAATGGAAACACCATATATTTT
cdr3_length: 15; v_call: TRBV28; d_call: TRBD2; j_call: TRBJ2-7; clone_size: .; cdr3_aa: CASRALAGGTYEQYF; cdr3_nt: TGTGCCAGCAGAGCCCTAGCGGGAGGGACCTACGAGCAGTACTTC